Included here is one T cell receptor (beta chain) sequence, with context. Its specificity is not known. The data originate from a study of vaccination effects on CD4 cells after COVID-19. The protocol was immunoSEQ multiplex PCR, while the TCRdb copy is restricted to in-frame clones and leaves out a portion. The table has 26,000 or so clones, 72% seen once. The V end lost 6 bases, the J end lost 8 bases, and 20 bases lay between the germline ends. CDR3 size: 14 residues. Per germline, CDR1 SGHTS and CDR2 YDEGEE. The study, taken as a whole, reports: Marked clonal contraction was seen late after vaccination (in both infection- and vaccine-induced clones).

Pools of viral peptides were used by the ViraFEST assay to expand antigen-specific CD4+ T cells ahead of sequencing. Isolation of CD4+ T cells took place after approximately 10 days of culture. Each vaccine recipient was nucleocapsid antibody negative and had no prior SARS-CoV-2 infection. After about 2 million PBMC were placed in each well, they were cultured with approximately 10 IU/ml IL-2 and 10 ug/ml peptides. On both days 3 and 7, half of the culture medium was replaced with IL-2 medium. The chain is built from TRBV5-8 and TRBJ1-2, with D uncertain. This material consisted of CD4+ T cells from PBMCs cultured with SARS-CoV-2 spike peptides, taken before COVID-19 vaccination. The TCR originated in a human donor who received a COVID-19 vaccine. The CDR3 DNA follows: TGTGCCAGCACCAACCGGGAGAGGGCGAGGGGCTACACCTTC. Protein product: CASTNRERARGYTF. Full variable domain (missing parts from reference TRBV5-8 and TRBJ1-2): EAGVTQSPTHLIKTRGQQATLRCSPISGHTSVYWYQQALGLGLQFLLWYDEGEERNRGNFPPRFSGRQFPNYSSELNVNALELEDSALYLCASTNRERARGYTFGSGTRLTVV.